The 2 T cell receptor beta chains listed next were all sequenced from one sample in a study of T cell repertoires in cytomegalovirus infection. TCRdb processed the reads anew with MiXCR; each CDR3 protein has one entry. The sample yields around 540,000 distinct CDR3 sequences, about 33% seen once. For these TCRs, the target antigens are not known. The sequencing used cultured PBMCs, collected from culture after CMV antigen stimulation. Source of these receptors: a human donor in good health (CMV status not recorded). Some clones in this sample may be carry-over from other donors' samples.

The chain's CDR3 is CASSRISYTQYF. CDR3 nucleotide sequence: TGTGCCAGCAGTCGCATATCATATACGCAGTATTTT. This sequence joins TRBV7-8 and TRBJ2-3; the D is unclear. The CDR3 is made up of 12 amino acids. Trimming took off 6 bases at V and 7 bases at J, with 11 bases between the two ends. Germline V lookup: CDR1 SGHVS, CDR2 FQNEAQ.

The chain has TRBV7-2 and TRBJ1-5; the D is unclear. The CDR3 sequence is 13 residues long. V shed 5 bases and J shed 7 bases, with 12 bases lying between them. Germline V lookup: CDR1 SGHTA, CDR2 FQGNSA. In nucleotides, the CDR3 is TGTGCCAGCAGCCAGACCTCACGGCAGCCCCAGCATTTT. Residues: CASSQTSRQPQHF.